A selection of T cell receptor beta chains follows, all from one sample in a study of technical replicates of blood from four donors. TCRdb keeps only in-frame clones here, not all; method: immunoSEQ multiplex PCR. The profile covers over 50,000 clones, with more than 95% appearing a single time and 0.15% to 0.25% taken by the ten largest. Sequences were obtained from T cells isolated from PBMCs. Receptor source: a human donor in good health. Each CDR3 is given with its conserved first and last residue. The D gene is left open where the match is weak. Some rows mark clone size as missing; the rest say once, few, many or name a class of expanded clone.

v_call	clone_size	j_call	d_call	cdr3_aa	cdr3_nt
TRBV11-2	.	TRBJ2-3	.	CASSTASVRMVMDTQYF	TGTGCCAGCAGCACGGCGAGTGTGAGGATGGTGATGGATACGCAGTATTTT
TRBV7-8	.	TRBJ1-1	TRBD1	CASSPRQGWSEAFF	TGTGCCAGCAGCCCCAGACAGGGGTGGTCTGAAGCTTTCTTT
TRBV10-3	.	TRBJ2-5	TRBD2	CAISGTSGRGRETQYF	TGTGCCATCAGTGGAACTAGCGGGAGGGGCCGAGAGACCCAGTACTTC
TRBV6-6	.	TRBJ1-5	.	CASRNGQSYSNQPQHF	TGTGCCAGCAGAAATGGACAGTCCTATAGCAATCAGCCCCAGCATTTT
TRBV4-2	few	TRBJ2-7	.	CASSQDSGTGFDEQYF	TGTGCCAGCAGCCAAGATAGCGGGACAGGGTTTGACGAGCAGTACTTC
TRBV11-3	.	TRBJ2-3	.	CASSLEYRGTPGTDTQYF	TGTGCCAGCAGCTTAGAATATAGGGGAACCCCTGGGACAGATACGCAGTATTTT
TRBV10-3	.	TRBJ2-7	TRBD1	CAISEGQGEINEQYF	TGTGCCATCAGTGAGGGACAGGGGGAAATAAACGAGCAGTACTTC
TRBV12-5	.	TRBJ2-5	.	CASGLVRGTQYF	TGTGCTAGTGGTTTGGTTCGGGGAACCCAGTACTTC
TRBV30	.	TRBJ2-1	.	CAWLRPGSSYNEQFF	TGTGCCTGGCTGCGGCCGGGAAGCTCCTACAATGAGCAGTTCTTC
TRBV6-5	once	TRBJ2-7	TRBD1	CASSPGTGRYEQYF	TGTGCCAGCAGTCCTGGGACAGGACGTTACGAGCAGTACTTC
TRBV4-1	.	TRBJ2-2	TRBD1	CASSHVDRETNTGELFF	TGCGCCAGCAGCCACGTTGACAGGGAAACGAACACCGGGGAGCTGTTTTTT
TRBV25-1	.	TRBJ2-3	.	CASSLGGRTDTQYF	TGTGCCAGCAGTCTGGGGGGTCGCACAGATACGCAGTATTTT
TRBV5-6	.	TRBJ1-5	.	CASSFPRNAFHF	TGTGCCAGCAGCTTCCCCAGGAACGCCTTTCATTTT
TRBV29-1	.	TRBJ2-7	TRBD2	CSVESSGGRPYEQYF	TGCAGCGTTGAGAGTAGCGGGGGGAGACCCTACGAGCAGTACTTC
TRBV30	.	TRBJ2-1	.	CAWTLLRYNEQFF	TGTGCCTGGACCCTCCTTCGCTACAATGAGCAGTTCTTC
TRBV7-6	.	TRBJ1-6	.	CASSSSPRQSSYNSPLHF	TGTGCCAGCAGCTCCAGTCCTAGACAGAGCTCCTATAATTCACCCCTCCACTTT
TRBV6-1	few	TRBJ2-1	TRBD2	CASSVSLAGGRSYNEQFF	TGTGCCAGCAGTGTTTCGCTAGCGGGGGGACGCTCCTACAATGAGCAGTTCTTC
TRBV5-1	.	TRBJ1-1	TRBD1	CASSSTTTGLNTEAFF	TGCGCCAGCAGCTCCACGACGACAGGGTTGAACACTGAAGCTTTCTTT
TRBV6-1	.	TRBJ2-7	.	CASSEPGQGYEQYF	TGTGCCAGCAGTGAGCCCGGGCAGGGCTACGAGCAGTACTTC
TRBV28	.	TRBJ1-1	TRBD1	CASSLVGQGRSEAFF	TGTGCCAGCAGTTTGGTCGGACAGGGTCGATCTGAAGCTTTCTTT
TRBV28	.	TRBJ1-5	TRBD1	CASSLTGVGQPQHF	TGTGCCAGCAGCTTGACAGGGGTGGGTCAGCCCCAGCATTTT
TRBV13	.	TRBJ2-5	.	CASCAGGLGQETQYF	TGTGCCAGCTGTGCTGGGGGCCTGGGCCAAGAGACCCAGTACTTC
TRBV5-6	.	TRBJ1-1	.	CASSIMTRRAFF	TGTGCCAGCAGCATAATGACACGCCGAGCTTTCTTT
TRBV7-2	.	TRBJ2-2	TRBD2	CASSLWSASGGLNTGELFF	TGTGCCAGCAGCTTATGGTCGGCTAGCGGGGGCCTTAACACCGGGGAGCTGTTTTTT
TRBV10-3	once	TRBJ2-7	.	CAISDVRGSYEQYF	TGTGCCATCAGTGACGTAAGGGGCTCCTACGAGCAGTACTTC
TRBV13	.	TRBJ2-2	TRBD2	CASSFSLAGEDTGELFF	TGTGCCAGCAGCTTCTCTCTAGCGGGAGAGGACACCGGGGAGCTGTTTTTT
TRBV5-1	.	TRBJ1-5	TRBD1	CASSWGQTHQPQHF	TGCGCCAGCAGCTGGGGACAGACACATCAGCCCCAGCATTTT
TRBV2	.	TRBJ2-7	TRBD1	CASSENGQGDEQYF	TGTGCCAGCAGTGAGAATGGACAGGGAGACGAGCAGTACTTC
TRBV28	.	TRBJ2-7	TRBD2	CASSGTSGGYEQYF	TGTGCCAGCAGTGGGACTAGCGGAGGGTACGAGCAGTACTTC
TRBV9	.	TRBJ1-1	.	CASSGGGETEAFF	TGTGCCAGTAGCGGGGGAGGTGAGACTGAAGCTTTCTTT
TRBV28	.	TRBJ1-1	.	CASSFYLRGTEAFF	TGTGCCAGCAGTTTCTACTTACGGGGGACTGAAGCTTTCTTT
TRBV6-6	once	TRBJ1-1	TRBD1	CASKPGQTIEAFF	TGTGCCAGCAAACCGGGACAGACCATTGAAGCTTTCTTT
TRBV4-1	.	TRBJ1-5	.	CASSQESNQPQHF	TGCGCCAGCAGCCAAGAGTCAAATCAGCCCCAGCATTTT
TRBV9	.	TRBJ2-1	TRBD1	CASSAWDSYNEQFF	TGTGCCAGCAGCGCCTGGGACAGTTACAATGAGCAGTTCTTC
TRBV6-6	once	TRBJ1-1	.	CASSRTASLMNTEAFF	TGTGCCAGCAGCCGGACAGCTTCCCTTATGAACACTGAAGCTTTCTTT
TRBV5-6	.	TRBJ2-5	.	CASSLELAGETQYF	TGTGCCAGCAGCTTGGAGCTAGCCGGAGAGACCCAGTACTTC
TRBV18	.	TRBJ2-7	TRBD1	CASKKDRLNYEQYF	TGTGCCAGCAAAAAGGACAGGCTTAACTACGAGCAGTACTTC
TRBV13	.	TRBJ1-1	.	CASSLRDNQAFF	TGTGCCAGCAGCTTACGGGATAATCAGGCTTTCTTT
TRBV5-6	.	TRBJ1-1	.	CASSSKIDRGRITEAFF	TGTGCCAGCAGCTCCAAAATTGACCGGGGGAGAATTACTGAAGCTTTCTTT
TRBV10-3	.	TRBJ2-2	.	CAISESTGFAGLNTGELFF	TGTGCCATCAGTGAGTCGACCGGGTTCGCGGGCTTGAACACCGGGGAGCTGTTTTTT
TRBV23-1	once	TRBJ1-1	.	CASSHKGGTEAFF	TGCGCCAGCAGTCATAAAGGGGGCACTGAAGCTTTCTTT
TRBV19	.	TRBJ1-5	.	CASSIKAGHNQPQHF	TGTGCCAGTAGTATAAAAGCAGGGCATAATCAGCCCCAGCATTTT
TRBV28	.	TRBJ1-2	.	CASSFLKSPGNYGYTF	TGTGCCAGCAGTTTCCTAAAGTCGCCGGGTAACTATGGCTACACCTTC
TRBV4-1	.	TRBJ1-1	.	CASSQLLSERNSGKNTEAFF	TGCGCCAGCAGCCAATTACTTTCCGAGCGGAACTCGGGCAAGAACACTGAAGCTTTCTTT
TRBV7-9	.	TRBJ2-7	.	CASSLVGLIYEQYF	TGTGCCAGCAGCTTAGTGGGGCTCATCTACGAGCAGTACTTC
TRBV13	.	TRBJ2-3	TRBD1	CASSLRRQGADTQYF	TGTGCCAGCAGCTTACGGCGACAGGGAGCAGATACGCAGTATTTT